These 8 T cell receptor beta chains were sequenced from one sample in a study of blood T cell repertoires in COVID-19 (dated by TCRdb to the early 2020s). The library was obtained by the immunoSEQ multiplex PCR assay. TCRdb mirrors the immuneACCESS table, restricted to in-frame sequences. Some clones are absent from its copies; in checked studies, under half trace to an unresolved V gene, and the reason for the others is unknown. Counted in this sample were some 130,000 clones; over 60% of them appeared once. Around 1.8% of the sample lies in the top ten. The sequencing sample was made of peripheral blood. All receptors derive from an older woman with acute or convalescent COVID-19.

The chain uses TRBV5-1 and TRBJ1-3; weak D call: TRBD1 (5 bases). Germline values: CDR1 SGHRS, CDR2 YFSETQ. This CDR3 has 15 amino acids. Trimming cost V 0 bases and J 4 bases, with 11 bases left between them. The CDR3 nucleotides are TGCGCCAGCAGCTTGGTTGGGGCGGAAGGAAACACCATATATTTT. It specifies CASSLVGAEGNTIYF.

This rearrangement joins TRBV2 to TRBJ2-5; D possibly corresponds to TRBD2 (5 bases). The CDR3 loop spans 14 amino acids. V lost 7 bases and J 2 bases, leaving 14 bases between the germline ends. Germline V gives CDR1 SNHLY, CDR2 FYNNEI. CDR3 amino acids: CASTPRGPQETQYF. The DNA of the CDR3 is TGTGCCAGCACCCCCCGCGGGCCTCAAGAGACCCAGTACTTC.

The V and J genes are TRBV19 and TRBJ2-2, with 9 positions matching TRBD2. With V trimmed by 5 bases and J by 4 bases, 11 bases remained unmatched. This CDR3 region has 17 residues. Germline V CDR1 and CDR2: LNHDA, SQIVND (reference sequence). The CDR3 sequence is CASSRGRVAGATGELFF. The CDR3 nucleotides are TGTGCCAGTAGTCGGGGACGGGTAGCGGGGGCCACCGGGGAGCTGTTTTTT.

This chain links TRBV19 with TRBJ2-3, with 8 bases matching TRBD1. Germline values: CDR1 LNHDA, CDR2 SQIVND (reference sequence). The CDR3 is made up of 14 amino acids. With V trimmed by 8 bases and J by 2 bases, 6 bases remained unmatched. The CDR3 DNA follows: TGTGCCAGTTCTCGGACAGGGCTCACAGATACGCAGTATTTT. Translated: CASSRTGLTDTQYF.

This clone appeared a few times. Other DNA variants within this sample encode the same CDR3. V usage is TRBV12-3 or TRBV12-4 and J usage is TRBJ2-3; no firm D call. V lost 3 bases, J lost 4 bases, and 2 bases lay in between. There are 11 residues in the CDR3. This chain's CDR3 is CASSFADTQYF. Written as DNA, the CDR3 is TGTGCCAGCAGTTTCGCAGATACGCAGTATTTT.

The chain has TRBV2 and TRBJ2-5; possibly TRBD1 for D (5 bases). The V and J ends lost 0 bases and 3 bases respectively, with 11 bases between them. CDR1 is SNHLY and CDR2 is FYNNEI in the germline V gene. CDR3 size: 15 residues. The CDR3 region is CASSEAQVRKETQYF. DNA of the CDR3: TGTGCCAGCAGTGAAGCACAGGTCAGGAAAGAGACCCAGTACTTC.

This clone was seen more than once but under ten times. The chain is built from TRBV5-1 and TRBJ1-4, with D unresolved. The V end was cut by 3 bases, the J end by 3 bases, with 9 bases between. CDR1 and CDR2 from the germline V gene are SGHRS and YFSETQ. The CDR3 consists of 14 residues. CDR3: CASSSRGANEKLFF. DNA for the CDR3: TGCGCCAGCAGCTCGCGGGGAGCTAATGAAAAACTGTTTTTT.

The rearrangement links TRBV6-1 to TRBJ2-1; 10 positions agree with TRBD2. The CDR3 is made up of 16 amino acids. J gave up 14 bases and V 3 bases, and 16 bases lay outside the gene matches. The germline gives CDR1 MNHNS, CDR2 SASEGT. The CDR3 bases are TGTGCCAGCAGTGACGGCAGCGGGGGGGCCCCCCTTGCGGAGTTCTTC. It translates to CASSDGSGGAPLAEFF.